Sequencing of this TCR beta chain was carried out in a study of blood T cell repertoires in COVID-19. This table comes from immunoSEQ multiplex PCR, and its TCRdb copy is limited to in-frame clones, with some not included. The sample lists 150,000 to 200,000 clones, around 79% occurring once. V shed 3 bases and J 6 bases; nucleotides not matched to a gene: 5. The length of the CDR3 is 15 residues. Germline V gene sequence: CDR1 SGHRS, CDR2 YFSETQ. Participant-reported clinical history was the basis for cohort assignment. Either two negative PCRs, clearance, or symptom resolution qualified Cohort 3 donors as recovered.

The receptor comes from a man over 45 who had recovered from COVID-19. The J gene is TRBJ1-6, the V gene TRBV5-1; 8 bases are a match to TRBD1. Input material: PBMCs or T cells enriched from blood (not recorded which). CDR3 sequence (DNA): TGCGCCAGCAGCTGGGGGACAGGTACTAATTCACCCCTCCACTTT. This encodes CASSWGTGTNSPLHF. Together with reference TRBV5-1 and TRBJ1-6, the CDR3 gives the full variable domain: KAGVTQTPRYLIKTRGQQVTLSCSPISGHRSVSWYQQTPGQGLQFLFEYFSETQRNKGNFPGRFSGRQFSNSRSEMNVSTLELGDSALYLCASSWGTGTNSPLHFGNGTRLTVT.